The source of this T cell receptor (beta chain) is a study of T cell responses to AZD1222 COVID-19 vaccine. About the research overall: It was second doses at about 4 or about 12 weeks that were pooled.

Profiling relied on immunoSEQ multiplex PCR, and the TCRdb table lists in-frame clones only, not all of them. The sample consists of 130,000 or so clones, about 90% of them appearing once. General observations from the study: CD4 TCRs associated with vaccination spanned spike, dominating at 160-218 and 743-854. There were mostly white British donors and more females than males, and clonal diversity was possibly underestimated.

Points on this clone: Its antigen is not known.

From germline, CDR1 is MNHEY and CDR2 SVGAGI. Trimming pared 6 bases from V and 3 bases from J, leaving 6 bases between. The CDR3 loop spans 12 amino acids. The receptor was derived from an adult in good health. The specimen was peripheral blood, collected on day 0 of AZD1222 vaccination. V gene TRBV6-5 combines with J gene TRBJ1-5, with unresolved D. CDR3 loop: CASSQHNQPQHF. CDR3 bases: TGTGCCAGCAGCCAACACAATCAGCCCCAGCATTTT.